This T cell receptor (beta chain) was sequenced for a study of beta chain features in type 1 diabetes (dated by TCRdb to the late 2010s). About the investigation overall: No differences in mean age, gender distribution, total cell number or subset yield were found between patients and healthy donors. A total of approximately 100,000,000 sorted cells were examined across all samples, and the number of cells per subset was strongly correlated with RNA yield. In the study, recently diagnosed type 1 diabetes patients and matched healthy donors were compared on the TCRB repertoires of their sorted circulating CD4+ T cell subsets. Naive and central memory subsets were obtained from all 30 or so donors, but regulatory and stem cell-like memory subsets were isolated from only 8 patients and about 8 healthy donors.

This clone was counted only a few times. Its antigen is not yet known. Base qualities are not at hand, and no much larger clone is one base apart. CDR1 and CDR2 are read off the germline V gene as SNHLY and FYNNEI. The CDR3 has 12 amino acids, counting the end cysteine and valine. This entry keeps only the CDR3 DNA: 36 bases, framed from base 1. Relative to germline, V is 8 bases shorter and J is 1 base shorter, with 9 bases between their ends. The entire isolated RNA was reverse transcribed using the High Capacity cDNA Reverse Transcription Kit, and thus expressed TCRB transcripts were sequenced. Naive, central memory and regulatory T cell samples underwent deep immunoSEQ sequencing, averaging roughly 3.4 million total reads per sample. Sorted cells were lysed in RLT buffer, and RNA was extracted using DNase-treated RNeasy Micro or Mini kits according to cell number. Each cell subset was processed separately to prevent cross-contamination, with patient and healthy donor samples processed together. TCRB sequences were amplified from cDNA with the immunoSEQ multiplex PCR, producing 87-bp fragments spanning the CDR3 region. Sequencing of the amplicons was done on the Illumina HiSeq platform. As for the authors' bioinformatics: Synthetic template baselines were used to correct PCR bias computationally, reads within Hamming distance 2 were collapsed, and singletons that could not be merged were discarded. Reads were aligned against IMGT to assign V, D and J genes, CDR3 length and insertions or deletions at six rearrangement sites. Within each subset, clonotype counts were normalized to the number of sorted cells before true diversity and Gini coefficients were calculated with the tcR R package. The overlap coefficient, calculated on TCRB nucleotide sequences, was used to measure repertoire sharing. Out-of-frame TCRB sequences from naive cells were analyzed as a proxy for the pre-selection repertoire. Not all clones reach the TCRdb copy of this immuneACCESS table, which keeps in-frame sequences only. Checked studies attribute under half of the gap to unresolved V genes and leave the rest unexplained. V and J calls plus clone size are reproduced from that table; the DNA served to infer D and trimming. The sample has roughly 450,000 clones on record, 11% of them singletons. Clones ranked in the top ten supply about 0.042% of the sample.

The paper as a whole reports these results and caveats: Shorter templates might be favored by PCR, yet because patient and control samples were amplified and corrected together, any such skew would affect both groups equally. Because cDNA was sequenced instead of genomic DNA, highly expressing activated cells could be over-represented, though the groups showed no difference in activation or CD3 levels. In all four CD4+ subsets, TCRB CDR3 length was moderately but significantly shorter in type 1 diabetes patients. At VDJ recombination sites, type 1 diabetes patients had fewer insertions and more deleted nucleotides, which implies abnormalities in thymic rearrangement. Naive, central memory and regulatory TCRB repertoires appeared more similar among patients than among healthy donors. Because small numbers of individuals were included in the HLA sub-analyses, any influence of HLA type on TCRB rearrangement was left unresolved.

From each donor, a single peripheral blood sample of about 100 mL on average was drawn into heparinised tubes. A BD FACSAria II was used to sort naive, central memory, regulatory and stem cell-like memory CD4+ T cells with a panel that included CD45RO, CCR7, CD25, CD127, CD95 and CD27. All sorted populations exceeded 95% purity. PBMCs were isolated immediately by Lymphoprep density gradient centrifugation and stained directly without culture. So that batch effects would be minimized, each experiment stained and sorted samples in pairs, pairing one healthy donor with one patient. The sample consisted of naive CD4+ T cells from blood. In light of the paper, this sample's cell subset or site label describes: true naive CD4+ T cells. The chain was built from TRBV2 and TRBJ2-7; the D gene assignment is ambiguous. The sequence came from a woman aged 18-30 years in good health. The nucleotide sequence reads TGTGCCAGCGTCCGACAATCCTACGAGCAGTACGTC. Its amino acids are CASVRQSYEQYV.